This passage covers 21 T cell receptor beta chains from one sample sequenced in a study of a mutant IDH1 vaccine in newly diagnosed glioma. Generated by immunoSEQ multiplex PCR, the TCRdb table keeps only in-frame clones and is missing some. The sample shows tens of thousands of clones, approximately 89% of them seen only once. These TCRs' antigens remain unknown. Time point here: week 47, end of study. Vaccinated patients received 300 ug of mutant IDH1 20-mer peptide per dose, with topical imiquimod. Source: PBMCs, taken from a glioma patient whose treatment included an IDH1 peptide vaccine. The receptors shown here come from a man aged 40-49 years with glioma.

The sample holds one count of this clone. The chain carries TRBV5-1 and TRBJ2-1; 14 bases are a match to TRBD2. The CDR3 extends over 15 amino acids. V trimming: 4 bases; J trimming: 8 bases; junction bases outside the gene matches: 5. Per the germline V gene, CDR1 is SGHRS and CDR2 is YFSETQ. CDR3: CASSPGLAGEDEQFF. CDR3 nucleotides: TGCGCCAGCAGCCCGGGACTAGCGGGAGAGGATGAGCAGTTCTTC.

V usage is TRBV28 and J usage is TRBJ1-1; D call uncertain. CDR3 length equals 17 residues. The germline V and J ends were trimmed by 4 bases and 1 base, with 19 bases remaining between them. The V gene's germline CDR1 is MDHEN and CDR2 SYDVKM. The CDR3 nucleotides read TGTGCCAGCAGTTCCACGACCTACGGACGGCGGAACACTGAAGCTTTCTTT. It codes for CASSSTTYGRRNTEAFF. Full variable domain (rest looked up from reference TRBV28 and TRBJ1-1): DVKVTQSSRYLVKRTGEKVFLECVQDMDHENMFWYRQDPGLGLRLIYFSYDVKMKEKGDIPEGYSVSREKKERFSLILESASTNQTSMYLCASSSTTYGRRNTEAFFGQGTRLTVV.

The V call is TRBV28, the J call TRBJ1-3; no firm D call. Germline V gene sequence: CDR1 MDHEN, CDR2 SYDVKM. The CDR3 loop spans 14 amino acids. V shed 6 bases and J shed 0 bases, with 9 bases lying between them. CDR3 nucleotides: TGTGCCAGCAGCCCTCACGCCTCTGGAAACACCATATATTTT. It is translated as CASSPHASGNTIYF.

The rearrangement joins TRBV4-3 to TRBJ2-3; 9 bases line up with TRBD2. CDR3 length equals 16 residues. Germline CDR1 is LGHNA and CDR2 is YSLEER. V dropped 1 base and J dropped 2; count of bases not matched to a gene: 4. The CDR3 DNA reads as TGCGCCAGCAGCCAAGTCCTAGCGGGATTCACAGATACGCAGTATTTT. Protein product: CASSQVLAGFTDTQYF.

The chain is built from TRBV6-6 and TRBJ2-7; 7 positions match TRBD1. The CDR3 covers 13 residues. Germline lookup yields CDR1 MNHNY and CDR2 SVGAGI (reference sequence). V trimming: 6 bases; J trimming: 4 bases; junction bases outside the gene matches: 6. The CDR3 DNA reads TGTGCCAGCAGCGGGACAGATCCTTACGAGCAGTACTTC. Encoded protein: CASSGTDPYEQYF.

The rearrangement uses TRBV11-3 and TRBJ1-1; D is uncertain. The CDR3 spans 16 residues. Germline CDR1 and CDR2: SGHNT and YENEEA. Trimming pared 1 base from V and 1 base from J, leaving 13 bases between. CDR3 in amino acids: CASSLVSTGRNTEAFF. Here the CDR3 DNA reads TGTGCCAGCAGCTTAGTATCTACGGGGAGGAACACTGAAGCTTTCTTT.

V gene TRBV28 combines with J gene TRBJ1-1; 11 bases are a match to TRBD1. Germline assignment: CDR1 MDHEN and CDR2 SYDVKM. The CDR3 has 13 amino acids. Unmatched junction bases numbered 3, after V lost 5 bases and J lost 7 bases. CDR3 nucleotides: TGTGCCAGCAGTGGGACAGGGGGGATTGAAGCTTTCTTT. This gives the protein CASSGTGGIEAFF.

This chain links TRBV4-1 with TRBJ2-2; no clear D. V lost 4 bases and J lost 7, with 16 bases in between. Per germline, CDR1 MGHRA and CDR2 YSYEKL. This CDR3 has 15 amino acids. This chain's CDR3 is CASSPARFSGGELFF. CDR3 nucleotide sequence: TGCGCCAGCAGCCCAGCCCGTTTTTCGGGCGGGGAGCTGTTTTTT.

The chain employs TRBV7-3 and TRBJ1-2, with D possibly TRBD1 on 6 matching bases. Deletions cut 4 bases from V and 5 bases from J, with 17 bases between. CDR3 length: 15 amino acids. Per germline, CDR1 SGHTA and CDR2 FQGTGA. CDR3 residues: CASSSQASRGYGYTF. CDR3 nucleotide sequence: TGTGCCAGCAGCTCCCAGGCATCCAGGGGATATGGCTACACCTTC.

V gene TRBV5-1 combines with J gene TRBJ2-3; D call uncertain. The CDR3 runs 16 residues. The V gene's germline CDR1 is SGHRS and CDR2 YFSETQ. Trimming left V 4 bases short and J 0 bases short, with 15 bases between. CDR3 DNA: TGCGCCAGCAGCCCCGAACTGAGAACTAGCACAGATACGCAGTATTTT. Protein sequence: CASSPELRTSTDTQYF.

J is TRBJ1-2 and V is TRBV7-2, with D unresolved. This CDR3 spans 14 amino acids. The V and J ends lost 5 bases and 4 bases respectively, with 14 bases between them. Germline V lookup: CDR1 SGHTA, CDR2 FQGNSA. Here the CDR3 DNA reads TGTGCCAGCAGCCAGTTGTCGGGGAGCTATGGCTACACCTTC. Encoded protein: CASSQLSGSYGYTF.

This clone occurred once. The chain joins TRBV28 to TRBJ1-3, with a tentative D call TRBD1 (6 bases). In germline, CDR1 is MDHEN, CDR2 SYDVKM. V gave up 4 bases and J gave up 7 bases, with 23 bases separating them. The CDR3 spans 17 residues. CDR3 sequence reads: CASSSRWGQGGRNTIYF. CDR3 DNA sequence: TGTGCCAGCAGTTCCAGGTGGGGGCAGGGTGGCAGGAACACCATATATTTT.

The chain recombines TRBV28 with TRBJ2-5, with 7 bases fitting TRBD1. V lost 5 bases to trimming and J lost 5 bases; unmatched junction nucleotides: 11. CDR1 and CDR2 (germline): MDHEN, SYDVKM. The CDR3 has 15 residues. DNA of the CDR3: TGTGCCAGCAGTCTAAACAGGGGTAGGGCTGAGACCCAGTACTTC. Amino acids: CASSLNRGRAETQYF. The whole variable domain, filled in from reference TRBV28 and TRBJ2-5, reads DVKVTQSSRYLVKRTGEKVFLECVQDMDHENMFWYRQDPGLGLRLIYFSYDVKMKEKGDIPEGYSVSREKKERFSLILESASTNQTSMYLCASSLNRGRAETQYFGPGTRLLVL.

The CDR3 loop reads CASSPGGGGLNEQFF. The CDR3 nucleotides read TGTGCCAGCAGCCCGGGAGGGGGGGGTTTGAATGAGCAGTTCTTC. V is TRBV6-4 and J is TRBJ2-1; TRBD2 matches at 8 bases. The CDR3 extends over 15 amino acids. The J segment lost 7 bases and the V segment lost 6 bases, leaving 11 bases of the junction unmatched. The germline gives CDR1 MRHNA, CDR2 SNTAGT.

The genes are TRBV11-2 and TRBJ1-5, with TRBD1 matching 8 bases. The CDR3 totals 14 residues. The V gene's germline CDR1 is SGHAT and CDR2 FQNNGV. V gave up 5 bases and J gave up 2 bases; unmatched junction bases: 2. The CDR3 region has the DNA TGTGCCAGCAGCGCGACAGGGGGCAATCAGCCCCAGCATTTT. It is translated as CASSATGGNQPQHF.

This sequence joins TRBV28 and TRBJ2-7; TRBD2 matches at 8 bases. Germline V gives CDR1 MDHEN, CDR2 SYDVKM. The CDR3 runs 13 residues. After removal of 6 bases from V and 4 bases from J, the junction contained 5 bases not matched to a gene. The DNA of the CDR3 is TGTGCCAGCAGGAGTAGCGGGATGTACGAGCAGTACTTC. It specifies CASRSSGMYEQYF.

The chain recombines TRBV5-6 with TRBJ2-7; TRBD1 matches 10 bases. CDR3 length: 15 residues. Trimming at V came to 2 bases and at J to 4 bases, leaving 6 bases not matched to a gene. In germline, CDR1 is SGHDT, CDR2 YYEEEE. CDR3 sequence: CASSFSTGGWYEQYV. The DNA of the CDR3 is TGTGCCAGCAGCTTCTCGACAGGGGGCTGGTACGAGCAGTACGTC.

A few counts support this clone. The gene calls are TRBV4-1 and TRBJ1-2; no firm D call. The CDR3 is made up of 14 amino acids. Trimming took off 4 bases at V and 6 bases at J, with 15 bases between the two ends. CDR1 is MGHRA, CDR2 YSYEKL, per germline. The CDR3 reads CASSLGLEGDGYTF. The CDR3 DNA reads TGCGCCAGCAGCCTGGGGTTGGAAGGCGATGGCTACACCTTC.

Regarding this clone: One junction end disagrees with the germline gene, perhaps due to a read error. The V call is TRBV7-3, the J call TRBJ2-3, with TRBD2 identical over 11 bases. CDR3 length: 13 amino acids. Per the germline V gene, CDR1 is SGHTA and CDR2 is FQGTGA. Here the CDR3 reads CASSSRTSGLPHF. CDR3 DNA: TGTGCCAGCAGCTCTAGGACTAGCGGGCTCCCTCATTTT.

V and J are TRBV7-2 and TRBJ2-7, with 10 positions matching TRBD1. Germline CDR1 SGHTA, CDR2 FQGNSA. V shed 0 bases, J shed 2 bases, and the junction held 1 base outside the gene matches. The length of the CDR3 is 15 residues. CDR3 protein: CASSLAGQGPYEQYF. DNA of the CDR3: TGTGCCAGCAGCTTAGCGGGACAGGGGCCCTACGAGCAGTACTTC.

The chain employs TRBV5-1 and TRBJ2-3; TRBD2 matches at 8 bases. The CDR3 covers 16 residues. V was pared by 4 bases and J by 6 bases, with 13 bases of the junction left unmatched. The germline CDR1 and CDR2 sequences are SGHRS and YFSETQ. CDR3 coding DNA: TGCGCCAGCAGCAGCCCGGGGGGGTCCCAGTCGGATACGCAGTATTTT. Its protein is CASSSPGGSQSDTQYF. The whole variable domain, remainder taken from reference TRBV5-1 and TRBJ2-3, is KAGVTQTPRYLIKTRGQQVTLSCSPISGHRSVSWYQQTPGQGLQFLFEYFSETQRNKGNFPGRFSGRQFSNSRSEMNVSTLELGDSALYLCASSSPGGSQSDTQYFGPGTRLTVL.